The T cell receptor beta chain described here comes from a study of identical twins' blood T cells. About the study: About 6 alpha and six beta libraries together yielded tens of millions of reads.

Study-level results: Abundant TCRbeta CDR3s overlapped more between twins than with unrelated donors. Shared CDR3 clonotype counts between two donors mainly tracked the product of their cloneset sizes, twins included. Twin repertoire similarity may partly reflect shared environment.

TCRdb redid the calling of the 5' RACE reads with MiXCR, one entry per CDR3 protein. The repertoire holds 350,000 to 400,000 distinct CDR3 sequences, 25% to 35% seen once, with more than 5.5% in the top ten. Note on this clonotype: Antigen: not known.

This TCR derives from a woman aged 18-49 years in good health. The sample consisted of PBMCs.

CDR3 region: CASSLLDRNKGYTF. CDR3 coding DNA: TGTGCCAGCAGCCTCCTCGACAGGAATAAGGGCTACACCTTC. This chain connects TRBV6-6 to TRBJ1-2; D perhaps matches TRBD1 (6 bases). Germline lookup yields CDR1 MNHNY and CDR2 SVGAGI (reference sequence). Trimming left V 6 bases short and J 8 bases short, with 19 bases between. The CDR3 covers 14 residues.